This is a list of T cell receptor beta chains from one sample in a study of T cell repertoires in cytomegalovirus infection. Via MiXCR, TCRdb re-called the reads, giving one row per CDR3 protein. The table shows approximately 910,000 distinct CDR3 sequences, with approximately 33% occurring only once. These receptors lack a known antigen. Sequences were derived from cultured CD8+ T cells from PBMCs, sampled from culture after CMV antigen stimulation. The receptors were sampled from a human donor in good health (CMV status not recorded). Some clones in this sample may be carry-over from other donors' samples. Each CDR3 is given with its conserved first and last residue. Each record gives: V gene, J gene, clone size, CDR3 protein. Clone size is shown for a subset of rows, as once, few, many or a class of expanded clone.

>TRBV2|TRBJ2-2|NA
CASSTGRMSAGELFF
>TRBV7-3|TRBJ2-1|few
CASSLTATGGRNEQFF
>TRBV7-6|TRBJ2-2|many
CASSLQGTRDTGELFF
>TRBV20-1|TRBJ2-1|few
CSARKVAGGPYNEQFF
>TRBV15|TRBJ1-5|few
CATSRDGQGYQPQHF
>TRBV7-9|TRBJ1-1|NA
CASSLGGQVLDTEAFF
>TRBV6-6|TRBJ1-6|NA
CASSWDRADSPLHF
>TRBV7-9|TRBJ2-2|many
CASSLVSGSNTGELFF
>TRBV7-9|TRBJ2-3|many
CASRPHRITDTQYF
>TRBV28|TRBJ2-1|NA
CASSFGDSGGNEQFF
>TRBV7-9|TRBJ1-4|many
CASSPQGTNEKLFF
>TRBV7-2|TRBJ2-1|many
CASSLIAGGAYNEQFF
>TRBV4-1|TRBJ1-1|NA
CASSQPSSTWAFF
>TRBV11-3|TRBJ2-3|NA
CASSLGDTTDTQYF
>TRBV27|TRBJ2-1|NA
CASSLAHKGNEQFF
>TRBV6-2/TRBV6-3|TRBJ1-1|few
CASSYSRVAVNTEAFF
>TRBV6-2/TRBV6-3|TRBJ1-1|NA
CASSYSYTHTEAFF
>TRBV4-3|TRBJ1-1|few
CASSQEGGFSTEAFF
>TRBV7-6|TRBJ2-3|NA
CASSTSSGGTDTQYF
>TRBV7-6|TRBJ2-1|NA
CTSSLLAGAQNEQFF
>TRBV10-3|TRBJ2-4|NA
CAIIKCGEETKNIQYF
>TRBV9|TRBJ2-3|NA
CASSVDWGNTDTQYF